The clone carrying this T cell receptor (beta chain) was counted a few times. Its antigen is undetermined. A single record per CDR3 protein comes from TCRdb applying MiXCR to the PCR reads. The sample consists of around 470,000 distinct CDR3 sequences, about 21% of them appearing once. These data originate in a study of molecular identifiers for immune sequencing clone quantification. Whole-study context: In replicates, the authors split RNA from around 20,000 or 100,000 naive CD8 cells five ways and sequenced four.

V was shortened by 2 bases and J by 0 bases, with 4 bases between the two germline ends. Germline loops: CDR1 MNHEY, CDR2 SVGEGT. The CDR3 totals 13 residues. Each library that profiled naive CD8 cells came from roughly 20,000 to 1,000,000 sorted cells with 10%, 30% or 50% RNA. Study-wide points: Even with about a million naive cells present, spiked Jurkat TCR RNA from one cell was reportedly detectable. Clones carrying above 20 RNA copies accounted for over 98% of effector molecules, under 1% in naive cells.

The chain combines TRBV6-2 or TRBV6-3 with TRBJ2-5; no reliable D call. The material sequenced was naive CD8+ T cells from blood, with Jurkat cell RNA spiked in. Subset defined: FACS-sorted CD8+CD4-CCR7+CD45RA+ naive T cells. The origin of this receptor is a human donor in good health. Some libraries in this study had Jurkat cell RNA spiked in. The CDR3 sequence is CASSYGYQETQYF. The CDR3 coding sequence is TGTGCCAGCAGTTACGGGTACCAAGAGACCCAGTACTTC.